This TCR beta chain was recovered during a study of chemoradiotherapy in HPV16-positive cancers. Study in general: Functional T-cell assays on a couple of HPV16-positive patients' cells defined candidate HPV-specific clones and common TCR motifs.

Sequencing used immunoSEQ multiplex PCR; TCRdb keeps in-frame clones, though not all of them. The data contain 50,000 to 55,000 clones, roughly nine tenths of them singletons. Trimming took off 6 bases at V and 8 bases at J, with 10 bases between the two ends. This CDR3 is built from 10 residues. The germline V gene has CDR1 DFQATT and CDR2 SNEGSKA (reference sequence). The chain links TRBV20-1 to TRBJ1-1, with a possible D match to TRBD1 (5 bases). This clonotype originated in a human donor with HPV-associated anogenital cancer. The specimen was blood, collected from a patient who underwent chemoradiotherapy. CDR3 loop: CSAERQEAFF. CDR3 DNA sequence: TGCAGTGCAGAAAGACAGGAAGCTTTCTTT.